Many counts were recorded for the clone carrying this TCR beta chain. Its cognate antigen is unknown. The data originate from a study of T cells in Graves' hyperthyroidism and ophthalmopathy. Across the study: Specimen type is peripheral blood, collected at initial diagnosis prior to any treatment. The study, taken as a whole, reports: Separating ophthalmopathy from stable hyperthyroidism was achieved by a 13 V-J model.

The source material, RNA transcripts, was used to amplify TCR beta CDR3 regions. An initial round of RT-PCR targeting the TCR CDR3 relied on the HTBI primer set. TCRdb reanalysed the multiplex PCR reads using MiXCR and keeps one entry per CDR3 protein. The table shows hundreds of thousands of distinct CDR3 sequences, with 11% to 15% occurring only once. CDR1 and CDR2 (germline): DFQATT, SNEGSKA (reference sequence). The CDR3 has 16 residues. The V and J ends lost 0 bases and 4 bases, in that order; junction bases with no gene match: 8. This sequence was found in a man aged 45-60 years with Graves' ophthalmopathy. The chain combines TRBV20-1 with TRBJ2-1; 8 positions agree with TRBD2. Source material: blood. In DNA, the CDR3 is TGCAGTGCTAGAGATCTCCGGGAGGGCCGGTACAATGAGCAGTTCTTC. Its translation: CSARDLREGRYNEQFF.